The 28 T cell receptor beta chains below all came from one sample that was sequenced in a study of T cells in Graves' hyperthyroidism and ophthalmopathy. What was amplified from RNA transcripts were TCR beta CDR3 regions. First-round RT-PCR with HTBI primers amplified the TCR CDR3 region. TCRdb re-analysed the multiplex PCR reads in MiXCR, keeping a single row per CDR3 protein. This repertoire shows some 620,000 distinct CDR3 sequences, around 15% found once; its top ten account for approximately 3.8%. Sequencing input: blood. These receptors were collected from a woman younger than 45 with Graves' hyperthyroidism.

This clonotype has more than one count but fewer than ten. The V gene is TRBV28, the J gene TRBJ2-7, with a possible D match to TRBD1 (7 bases). The germline gives CDR1 MDHEN, CDR2 SYDVKM. Trimming took 5 bases from V and 6 from J, leaving 23 bases between them. The CDR3 has 16 residues. CDR3 sequence: CASSPNLAGGNREQYF. CDR3 nucleotides: TGTGCCAGCAGTCCCAACTTAGCAGGGGGGAATCGCGAGCAGTACTTC.

This clonotype appeared a few times. J is TRBJ1-4 and V is TRBV13; D unresolved. Germline V gene lookup returns CDR1 PRHDT and CDR2 FYEKMQ (reference sequence). The V gene lost 5 bases and the J gene lost 5 bases, with 15 bases spanning the gap. The CDR3 runs to 15 residues. This CDR3 is CASSPLSIRNEKLFF. The CDR3 DNA reads TGTGCCAGCAGCCCCCTGTCTATAAGGAATGAAAAACTGTTTTTT. Full variable domain (missing parts from reference TRBV13 and TRBJ1-4): AAGVIQSPRHLIKEKRETATLKCYPIPRHDTVYWYQQGPGQDPQFLISFYEKMQSDKGSIPDRFSAQQFSDYHSELNMSSLELGDSALYFCASSPLSIRNEKLFFGSGTQLSVL.

The chain employs TRBV20-1 and TRBJ2-1, with 10 bases that match TRBD2. The CDR3 covers 19 residues. Per the germline V gene, CDR1 is DFQATT and CDR2 is SNEGSKA (reference sequence). V gave up 1 base and J gave up 0 bases; unmatched junction bases: 12. The CDR3 sequence is CSARAMVAGGQSSYNEQFF. DNA of the CDR3: TGCAGTGCTAGAGCGATGGTAGCGGGAGGCCAGAGCTCCTACAATGAGCAGTTCTTC.

This clonotype was observed a handful of times. The chain employs TRBV6-1 and TRBJ2-2; D is uncertain. The length of the CDR3 is 14 residues. Trimming removed 5 bases at V and 0 bases at J, with 7 bases between. Germline assignment: CDR1 MNHNS and CDR2 SASEGT. CDR3 protein: CASSKGPNTGELFF. The CDR3 nucleotides are TGTGCCAGCAGTAAAGGGCCGAACACCGGGGAGCTGTTTTTT.

In regard to this clonotype: The CDR3 does not end in the conserved phenylalanine or tryptophan, so this is likely a read error. The DNA is left out, because the CDR3 cannot be placed on it with certainty; the CDR3 is given as TCRdb lists it. The chain employs TRBV28 and TRBJ1-1; TRBD1 was called by the table and not checked on the DNA. Germline values: CDR1 MDHEN, CDR2 SYDVKM. With termini counted, the CDR3 has 12 amino acids. CDR3 protein: CASSSSTGEAFL.

This clonotype was counted many times. This rearrangement joins TRBV6-1 to TRBJ2-1; 8 bases map to TRBD1. The CDR3 covers 15 residues. After removal of 5 bases from V and 5 bases from J, the junction contained 8 bases not matched to a gene. Germline-derived CDR1 and CDR2 are MNHNS and SASEGT. The CDR3 reads CASSFSGTGDNEQFF. The CDR3 nucleotides read TGTGCCAGCAGTTTCTCCGGGACAGGAGACAATGAGCAGTTCTTC.

This clonotype occurred a few times. The chain is built from TRBV20-1 and TRBJ2-3, with unresolved D. Trimming shortened V by 5 bases and J by 6 bases, and 9 bases separated the two germline ends. The CDR3 consists of 11 residues. Germline V gene lookup returns CDR1 DFQATT and CDR2 SNEGSKA (reference sequence). CDR3: CSAFLGDTQYF. The DNA for the CDR3 is TGCAGTGCTTTTCTGGGGGATACGCAGTATTTT.

V and J are TRBV25-1 and TRBJ2-1; 10 nucleotides match TRBD1. CDR3 length equals 16 residues. Germline assignment: CDR1 MGHDK and CDR2 SYGVNS. The J segment lost 5 bases and the V segment lost 3 bases, leaving 7 bases of the junction unmatched. The CDR3 is CASSDYRQGADNEQFF. The CDR3 DNA reads TGTGCCAGCAGTGACTACCGACAGGGGGCAGACAATGAGCAGTTCTTC.

This clonotype was found many times. The rearrangement links TRBV7-9 to TRBJ1-1; D is uncertain. The CDR3 spans 14 residues. Per the germline V gene, CDR1 is SEHNR and CDR2 is FQNEAQ (reference sequence). V was cut by 5 bases and J by 2 bases, with 12 bases left in between. The CDR3 reads CASSPATVNTEAFF. In DNA, the CDR3 is TGTGCCAGCAGCCCCGCCACAGTTAACACTGAAGCTTTCTTT.

This clonotype was recorded a few times. The chain carries TRBV11-2 and TRBJ2-7; the match to TRBD2 covers 10 bases. The V and J ends lost 5 bases and 3 bases, in that order; junction bases with no gene match: 13. Germline values: CDR1 SGHAT, CDR2 FQNNGV. This CDR3 spans 17 amino acids. The CDR3 region is CASSTQTTGTSVYEQYF. CDR3 nucleotide sequence: TGTGCCAGCAGCACCCAAACCACCGGGACTAGCGTCTACGAGCAGTACTTC.

There are a few counts of this clonotype. The chain combines TRBV12-3 or TRBV12-4 with TRBJ2-1; D not certain. The CDR3 totals 12 residues. Trimming shortened V by 3 bases and J by 10 bases, and 10 bases separated the two germline ends. CDR3 residues: CASSFPKREQFF. The DNA for the CDR3 is TGTGCCAGCAGTTTCCCGAAACGGGAGCAGTTCTTC.

The table lists this clonotype with many counts. The chain couples TRBV28 to TRBJ1-5; possibly TRBD1 for D (5 bases). The CDR3 has 15 residues. The V gene's germline CDR1 is MDHEN and CDR2 SYDVKM. V was pared by 6 bases and J by 0 bases, with 12 bases between. CDR3 nucleotides: TGTGCCAGCAGCCCCAATGGGGCTAGCAATCAGCCCCAGCATTTT. This gives the protein CASSPNGASNQPQHF. The full variable domain, completed using reference TRBV28 and TRBJ1-5, is DVKVTQSSRYLVKRTGEKVFLECVQDMDHENMFWYRQDPGLGLRLIYFSYDVKMKEKGDIPEGYSVSREKKERFSLILESASTNQTSMYLCASSPNGASNQPQHFGDGTRLSIL.

This clonotype was recorded many times. The chain employs TRBV20-1 and TRBJ1-3; no clear D gene. Trimming took 2 bases from V and 4 from J, leaving 9 bases between them. The CDR3 sequence is 13 residues long. CDR1 and CDR2 from the germline V gene are DFQATT and SNEGSKA (reference sequence). The CDR3 region has the DNA TGCAGTGCTAGAAGGTCGCCGGGAAACACCATATATTTT. As protein: CSARRSPGNTIYF.

This clonotype came up a few times. J is TRBJ2-5 and V is TRBV20-1; 9 bases are a match to TRBD2. Looked up from germline, CDR1 is DFQATT and CDR2 is SNEGSKA (reference sequence). There are 14 residues in the CDR3. V lost 5 bases and J lost 4; bases outside the gene matches: 8. Here the CDR3 reads CSAPPVAGVETQYF. As DNA, the CDR3 is TGCAGTGCTCCCCCGGTAGCGGGAGTAGAGACCCAGTACTTC.

This clonotype was seen more than once but under ten times. This chain links TRBV4-2 with TRBJ2-1; TRBD2 aligns across 7 bases. The junction had 10 bases not matched to a gene; V was cut back by 6 bases and J by 2 bases. Germline CDR1 and CDR2: LGHNA and YNFKEQ. This CDR3 has 16 residues. Here the CDR3 DNA reads TGTGCCAGCAGTCCACTACGGGGGGATCCCTACAATGAGCAGTTCTTC. Translating it yields CASSPLRGDPYNEQFF.

V gene TRBV6-1 combines with J gene TRBJ1-5; weak D call: TRBD1 (6 bases). The CDR3 loop spans 13 amino acids. V lost 6 bases, J lost 7 bases, and 13 bases lay in between. Germline-derived CDR1 and CDR2 are MNHNS and SASEGT. The CDR3 DNA reads as TGTGCCAGCAGCTCTACAGGGACCCAGCCCCAGCATTTT. Its protein product is CASSSTGTQPQHF.

This clonotype was detected only once. This rearrangement joins TRBV7-3 to TRBJ2-5, with 12 bases aligning to TRBD2. Germline CDR1 is SGHTA and CDR2 is FQGTGA. V trimming: 5 bases; J trimming: 4 bases; junction bases outside the gene matches: 2. The CDR3 is made up of 14 amino acids. The CDR3 region has the DNA TGTGCCAGCAGCGAGGGACTAGCGGGAGAGACCCAGTACTTC. Translation: CASSEGLAGETQYF.

This clonotype was counted many times. The chain joins TRBV24-1 to TRBJ2-1, with 12 bases fitting TRBD2. The CDR3 is made up of 16 amino acids. Germline CDR1 reads KGHDR; CDR2 reads SFDVKD. V was clipped by 3 bases and J by 7 bases; unmatched bases: 6. CDR3 in DNA: TGTGCCACCAGTGATCCGACTAGCGGGAGATCTAATGAGCAGTTCTTC. Translation gives CATSDPTSGRSNEQFF.

This clonotype was counted at least ten times. The V gene is TRBV3-1, the J gene TRBJ2-7, with no clear D. This CDR3 is 13 amino acids long. Germline V gene sequence: CDR1 LGHDT, CDR2 YNNKEL (reference sequence). V was pared by 0 bases and J by 2 bases, with 5 bases between. The CDR3 DNA reads TGTGCCAGCAGCCAAGATCGCCCCTACGAGCAGTACTTC. Encoded protein: CASSQDRPYEQYF.

The chain couples TRBV20-1 to TRBJ2-1; unclear D gene. Trimming stripped 4 bases from V and 8 bases from J, with 24 bases between. The CDR3 totals 16 residues. CDR1 DFQATT and CDR2 SNEGSKA come from the germline V gene (reference sequence). The CDR3 sequence is CSATNPRSLTIDEQFF. CDR3 in DNA: TGCAGTGCTACGAATCCCCGATCGCTTACGATCGATGAGCAGTTCTTC.

This clonotype was seen only a few times. J is TRBJ1-5 and V is TRBV6-1; 10 nucleotides align to TRBD1. V gave up 8 bases and J gave up 5 bases; unmatched junction bases: 9. This CDR3 has 15 residues. Germline lookup yields CDR1 MNHNS and CDR2 SASEGT. In DNA form, the CDR3 reads TGTGCCAGCCTTGACAGGGGGCGGCTCGATCAGCCCCAGCATTTT. This translates into CASLDRGRLDQPQHF.

This clonotype was seen a few times. The gene calls are TRBV28 and TRBJ2-3; D call uncertain. V lost 3 bases and J lost 4, with 14 bases in between. Germline CDR1 is MDHEN and CDR2 is SYDVKM. CDR3 size: 15 residues. CDR3 sequence reads: CASSFGSSRSDTQYF. The CDR3 DNA follows: TGTGCCAGCAGTTTTGGCTCTTCACGGTCAGATACGCAGTATTTT.

The V gene is TRBV15, the J gene TRBJ1-5; D remains ambiguous. Germline V lookup: CDR1 LNHNV, CDR2 YYDKDF (reference sequence). V lost 6 bases to trimming and J lost 15 bases, with 18 bases between them. This CDR3 is 12 amino acids long. The DNA for the CDR3 is TGTGCCACCAGTCCCTCTGGGGTCCTCCTGCATTTT. It translates to CATSPSGVLLHF.

This clonotype was observed many times. The J gene is TRBJ2-1, the V gene TRBV12-3 or TRBV12-4; tentatively, D is TRBD1 (6 bases). V was clipped by 4 bases and J by 8 bases, with 18 bases between them. The CDR3 is 15 residues long. CDR3 bases: TGTGCCAGCAGTTCGCTAGGCACCACAGGGCATGAGCAGTTCTTC. It encodes CASSSLGTTGHEQFF.

The genes are TRBV6-6 and TRBJ2-7, with 7 bases aligning to TRBD1. J gave up 2 bases and V 2 bases, and 3 bases lay outside the gene matches. Germline V gives CDR1 MNHNY, CDR2 SVGAGI (reference sequence). This CDR3 comprises 14 residues. This CDR3 is CASSYRGRTYEQYF. The CDR3 DNA reads TGTGCCAGCAGTTACAGGGGGCGCACCTACGAGCAGTACTTC.

The rearrangement uses TRBV19 and TRBJ2-7, with 8 bases that match TRBD1. V lost 5 bases, J lost 2 bases, and 8 bases stayed unmatched. Per germline, CDR1 LNHDA and CDR2 SQIVND (reference sequence). The CDR3 length is 15 residues. The CDR3 protein is CASSPPRQGPYEQYF. The DNA for the CDR3 is TGTGCCAGTAGTCCCCCTCGACAGGGGCCCTACGAGCAGTACTTC.

There are a few counts of this clonotype. V gene TRBV5-1 combines with J gene TRBJ2-3; D uncertain. Germline CDR1 reads SGHRS; CDR2 reads YFSETQ. Trimming took 0 bases from V and 1 from J, leaving 9 bases between them. The CDR3 totals 15 residues. CDR3 coding DNA: TGCGCCAGCAGCTTGGGGATAACTGGCACAGATACGCAGTATTTT. It codes for CASSLGITGTDTQYF. Filled out from reference TRBV5-1 and TRBJ2-3, the complete variable domain reads KAGVTQTPRYLIKTRGQQVTLSCSPISGHRSVSWYQQTPGQGLQFLFEYFSETQRNKGNFPGRFSGRQFSNSRSEMNVSTLELGDSALYLCASSLGITGTDTQYFGPGTRLTVL.

This chain joins TRBV20-1 and TRBJ2-7; 7 bases match TRBD2. The V and J ends lost 0 bases and 5 bases, in that order; junction bases with no gene match: 10. This CDR3 has 15 amino acids. Germline CDR1 and CDR2: DFQATT and SNEGSKA (reference sequence). The DNA for the CDR3 is TGCAGTGCTAGAGAATCGGCGGGAGTTAATGACGAGCAGTACTTC. It yields the protein CSARESAGVNDEQYF.